These 14 T cell receptor beta chains were all obtained from the same sample, sequenced in a study of blood T cell repertoires in COVID-19. Generated by immunoSEQ multiplex PCR, the TCRdb table keeps only in-frame clones and is missing some. The sample holds about 300,000 clones, around 88% seen once. The sequenced sample consisted of peripheral blood. The receptors derive from a woman aged 25 to 39 with COVID-19, enrolled during active disease.

The rearrangement links TRBV7-8 to TRBJ1-5; D gene unclear. The CDR3 runs to 16 residues. Between the trimmed V and J ends, which lost 3 bases and 5 bases, there was a span of 17 bases. Germline assignment: CDR1 SGHVS and CDR2 FQNEAQ. CDR3 nucleotides: TGTGCCAGCAGCTTCACTGGACGGACTCTTCATCAGCCCCAGCATTTT. It codes for CASSFTGRTLHQPQHF. The full variable domain, with the rest looked up from reference TRBV7-8 and TRBJ1-5, is GAGVSQSPRYKVAKRGQDVALRCDPISGHVSLFWYQQALGQGPEFLTYFQNEAQLDKSGLPSDRFFAERPEGSVSTLKIQRTQQEDSAVYLCASSFTGRTLHQPQHFGDGTRLSIL.

This clone was observed a handful of times. This chain connects TRBV6-5 to TRBJ2-1, with 8 bases matching TRBD2. CDR3 length equals 15 residues. V was clipped by 6 bases and J by 7 bases; unmatched bases: 11. CDR1 and CDR2 from the germline V gene are MNHEY and SVGAGI. The CDR3: CASRRTSRSINEQFF. The CDR3 nucleotides are TGTGCCAGCAGACGGACTAGCAGGTCAATAAATGAGCAGTTCTTC.

This chain links TRBV9 with TRBJ1-3; D is perhaps TRBD1 (6 bases). Germline CDR1 SGDLS, CDR2 YYNGEE. The CDR3 has 18 amino acids. The germline V and J ends were trimmed by 2 bases and 1 base, with 19 bases remaining between them. The CDR3 spells CASSVRGATGPSGNTIYF. DNA of the CDR3: TGTGCCAGCAGCGTTCGGGGGGCGACAGGCCCGTCTGGAAACACCATATATTTT.

The V gene is TRBV27, the J gene TRBJ2-2; 9 bases are a match to TRBD1. CDR1 is MNHEY and CDR2 is SMNVEV in the germline V gene (reference sequence). Trimming took 5 bases from V and 7 from J; bases not matched to a gene: 11. CDR3 length: 16 residues. CDR3 sequence (DNA): TGTGCCAGCAGTGCCTGGACAGGGGTGAGGTACGGGGAGCTGTTTTTT. This gives the protein CASSAWTGVRYGELFF.

The chain combines TRBV2 with TRBJ2-1; 8 bases align to TRBD2. The V segment lost 7 bases and the J segment 9 bases; nucleotides outside the gene matches: 14. The CDR3 consists of 15 residues. Germline CDR1 is SNHLY and CDR2 is FYNNEI. The CDR3 loop reads CASNGGAGAQGEQFF. The CDR3 DNA is TGTGCCAGCAATGGGGGAGCGGGGGCCCAGGGTGAGCAGTTCTTC.

This sequence joins TRBV19 and TRBJ1-1, with TRBD1 as a possible D gene (5 bases). Germline V gene lookup returns CDR1 LNHDA and CDR2 SQIVND (reference sequence). The V gene lost 10 bases and the J gene lost 0 bases, with 12 bases spanning the gap. The CDR3 extends over 13 amino acids. The CDR3 sequence: CATGGGMNTEAFF. The CDR3 coding sequence is TGTGCCACCGGCGGGGGAATGAACACTGAAGCTTTCTTT.

The rearrangement links TRBV6-1 to TRBJ2-1; D perhaps matches TRBD1 (5 bases). CDR3 length: 13 residues. V gave up 3 bases and J gave up 4 bases, with 7 bases separating them. The V gene's germline CDR1 is MNHNS and CDR2 SASEGT. In DNA, the CDR3 is TGTGCCAGCAGTGAGGGGCTTTACAATGAGCAGTTCTTC. As protein: CASSEGLYNEQFF.

This clone was detected only once. This chain connects TRBV5-4 to TRBJ1-2, with 8 bases matching TRBD1. After removal of 4 bases from V and 3 bases from J, the junction contained 8 bases not matched to a gene. This CDR3 region has 15 residues. The germline V gene has CDR1 SGHNT and CDR2 YYREEE (reference sequence). This CDR3 is CASSTGTGIYYGYTF. The CDR3 DNA reads TGTGCCAGCAGCACCGGGACAGGTATATACTATGGCTACACCTTC.

This clone has a single count. The rearrangement joins TRBV2 to TRBJ1-2; 7 bases match TRBD1. Unmatched junction bases numbered 6, after V lost 3 bases and J lost 2 bases. The CDR3 is 15 residues long. Per germline, CDR1 SNHLY and CDR2 FYNNEI. The CDR3 bases are TGTGCCAGCAGTGATCGAGCCAGGGGGAACTATGGCTACACCTTC. Translation: CASSDRARGNYGYTF.

Written as DNA, the CDR3 is TGCAGCGTTCTTTACACGGGAGTGGGCACTGAAGCTTTCTTT. Its protein is CSVLYTGVGTEAFF. The chain recombines TRBV29-1 with TRBJ1-1; D gene ambiguous. Germline V gene sequence: CDR1 SQVTM, CDR2 ANQGSEA. CDR3 size: 14 residues. V lost 5 bases and J 4 bases, leaving 17 bases between the germline ends.

V is TRBV7-2 and J is TRBJ2-7; 7 positions match TRBD2. This CDR3 has 15 residues. CDR1 and CDR2 from the germline V gene are SGHTA and FQGNSA. Trimming cost V 4 bases and J 4 bases; bases outside gene matches: 10. The CDR3 loop is CASSSTPGGSYEQYV. In DNA form, the CDR3 reads TGTGCCAGCAGCTCGACCCCGGGAGGATCTTACGAGCAGTACGTC.

The sample holds one count of this clone. This chain links TRBV7-2 with TRBJ1-2; weak D call: TRBD1 (6 bases). The CDR3 length is 15 residues. Between the trimmed V and J ends, which lost 0 bases and 4 bases, there was a span of 12 bases. Germline loops: CDR1 SGHTA, CDR2 FQGNSA. CDR3 DNA: TGTGCCAGCAGCTTAGCAGTAGGCAGGGGCTATGGCTACACCTTC. Its protein product is CASSLAVGRGYGYTF.

The chain uses TRBV30 and TRBJ1-1; no reliable D call. Trimming took off 0 bases at V and 0 bases at J, with 11 bases between the two ends. CDR1 GTSNPN and CDR2 SVGIG come from the germline V gene (reference sequence). The CDR3 is 15 amino acids. This CDR3 is CAWSVNGGMNTEAFF. The CDR3 DNA follows: TGTGCCTGGAGTGTAAATGGCGGGATGAACACTGAAGCTTTCTTT.

The V and J genes are TRBV2 and TRBJ2-3; TRBD2 aligns across 10 bases. Germline CDR1 SNHLY, CDR2 FYNNEI. With V trimmed by 8 bases and J by 6 bases, 5 bases remained unmatched. The CDR3 loop spans 13 amino acids. CDR3 sequence reads: CASLSGGRDTQYF. CDR3 nucleotides: TGTGCCAGCCTTAGCGGGGGGCGGGATACGCAGTATTTT.